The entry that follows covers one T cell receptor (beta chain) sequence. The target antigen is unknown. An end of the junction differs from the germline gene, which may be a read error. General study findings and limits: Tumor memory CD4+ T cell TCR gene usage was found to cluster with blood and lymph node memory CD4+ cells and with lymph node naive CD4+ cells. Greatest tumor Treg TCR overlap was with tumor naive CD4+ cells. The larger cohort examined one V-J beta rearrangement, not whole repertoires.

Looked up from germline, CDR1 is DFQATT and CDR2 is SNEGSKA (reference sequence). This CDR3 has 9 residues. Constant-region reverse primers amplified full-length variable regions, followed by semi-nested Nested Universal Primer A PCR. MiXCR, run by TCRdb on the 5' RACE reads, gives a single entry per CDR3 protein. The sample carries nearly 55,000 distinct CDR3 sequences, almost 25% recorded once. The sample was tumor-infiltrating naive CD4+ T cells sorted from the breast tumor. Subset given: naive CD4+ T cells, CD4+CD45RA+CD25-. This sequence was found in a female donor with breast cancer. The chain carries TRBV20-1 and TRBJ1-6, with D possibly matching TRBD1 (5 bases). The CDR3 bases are TGCAGTGCAAGGCCGGGACCCTTATTT. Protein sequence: CSARPGPLF.